Each of the 28 T cell receptor beta chains below was sequenced from the same sample in a study of CD8 T cells in ankylosing spondylitis. MiXCR, applied by TCRdb to the 5' RACE reads, yields one record per CDR3 protein. Of 200,000 to 250,000 distinct CDR3 sequences in the sample, about 10% were seen once. The sequenced material came from blood, either unsorted or a sorted T cell fraction (not recorded which). These receptors all stem from a male donor with ankylosing spondylitis or in good health (not recorded which).

This clonotype was detected only a few times. The rearrangement joins TRBV18 to TRBJ2-3; D might be TRBD1 (5 bases). The CDR3 loop spans 14 amino acids. Germline CDR1 reads KGHSH; CDR2 reads LQKENI. The V gene lost 3 bases and the J gene lost 0 bases, with 7 bases spanning the gap. CDR3 sequence reads: CASSPRQSTDTQYF. In nucleotides, the CDR3 is TGTGCCAGCTCACCCCGACAGAGCACAGATACGCAGTATTTT.

This clonotype was seen many times. The gene calls are TRBV20-1 and TRBJ2-3, with D possibly TRBD2 on 6 matching bases. Germline CDR1 reads DFQATT; CDR2 reads SNEGSKA (reference sequence). This CDR3 has 16 residues. V lost 0 bases, J lost 1 base, and 14 bases lay in between. CDR3 region: CSARDSQLAGTDTQYF. In DNA form, the CDR3 reads TGCAGTGCTAGAGATTCCCAACTAGCAGGCACAGATACGCAGTATTTT.

Comment on this clonotype: Since a much larger clone is just one base distant, this may be a read error. The V gene is TRBV2, the J gene TRBJ2-1; D not resolved. V was trimmed by 6 bases and J by 0 bases, leaving 15 bases between them. Looked up from germline, CDR1 is SNHLY and CDR2 is FYNNEI. This CDR3 is built from 16 residues. The CDR3 sequence is CASRALSISSYNEQFF. DNA of the CDR3: TGTGCCAGCAGAGCCCTTTCTATCAGCTCCTACAATGAGCAGTTCTTC.

This clonotype was detected ten times or more. The chain is built from TRBV12-3 or TRBV12-4 and TRBJ2-3, with TRBD1 matching 10 bases. The CDR3 spans 16 residues. The V gene end was trimmed by 6 bases and the J gene end by 2 bases; junction bases not matched to a gene: 8. The CDR3 spells CASSTGTGVLTDTQYF. The CDR3 region has the DNA TGTGCCAGCAGCACCGGGACAGGGGTACTCACAGATACGCAGTATTTT.

This clonotype was seen just once. A junction end diverges from the germline sequence, so it may reflect a read error. The chain has TRBV29-1 and TRBJ1-2; maybe TRBD1 (6 bases). CDR3 size: 14 residues. Germline values: CDR1 SQVTM, CDR2 ANQGSEA. CDR3 DNA sequence: TGCAGCGTTCGCACCTGGGACACCAACTATAGCTACACCTTC. This gives the protein CSVRTWDTNYSYTF.

This clonotype was seen ten or more times. The V call is TRBV5-1, the J call TRBJ2-2; D call uncertain. With 0 bases removed from V and 5 bases from J, the gap between germline ends came to 5 bases. This CDR3 region has 13 residues. Looked up from germline, CDR1 is SGHRS and CDR2 is YFSETQ. The CDR3 is CASSLVVTGELFF. The CDR3 DNA follows: TGCGCCAGCAGCTTGGTGGTAACCGGGGAGCTGTTTTTT.

By share, this clonotype counts as medium-sized (0.01 to 0.1%). The gene calls are TRBV10-3 and TRBJ2-1, with 7 bases fitting TRBD2. CDR1 and CDR2 from the germline V gene are ENHRY and SYGVKD. The CDR3 covers 12 residues. The V and J ends lost 9 bases and 5 bases, in that order; junction bases with no gene match: 4. The CDR3 nucleotides read TGTGCCATGGGGCGGGAGCACAATGAGCAGTTCTTC. Translating gives CAMGREHNEQFF.

This clonotype was seen at least ten times. The rearrangement links TRBV18 to TRBJ2-1; D gene unclear. V lost 0 bases, J lost 2 bases, and 2 bases lay in between. Germline V gene lookup returns CDR1 KGHSH and CDR2 LQKENI. This CDR3 is built from 13 residues. This CDR3 is CASSPPAYNEQFF. The CDR3 DNA reads as TGTGCCAGCTCACCACCTGCCTACAATGAGCAGTTCTTC.

This clonotype was recorded at least ten times. The J gene is TRBJ2-3, the V gene TRBV10-3; no firm D call. The CDR3 covers 15 residues. Germline assignment: CDR1 ENHRY and CDR2 SYGVKD. V dropped 0 bases and J dropped 0 bases, with 7 bases sitting between them. CDR3 in amino acids: CAISESGPSTDTQYF. The CDR3 nucleotides read TGTGCCATCAGTGAGTCGGGCCCAAGCACAGATACGCAGTATTTT.

This clonotype has more than one count but fewer than ten. V is TRBV7-9 and J is TRBJ2-3; D uncertain. CDR1 and CDR2 from the germline V gene are SEHNR and FQNEAQ (reference sequence). Between the trimmed V and J ends, which lost 11 bases and 6 bases, there was a span of 18 bases. The CDR3 totals 13 residues. The CDR3 spells CAPRSVSSDTQYF. The CDR3 DNA follows: TGTGCCCCTCGGTCAGTATCTTCGGATACGCAGTATTTT.

This clonotype was recorded many times. This rearrangement joins TRBV7-8 to TRBJ2-2; 11 bases fit TRBD2. This CDR3 spans 15 amino acids. Trimming removed 6 bases from V and 4 bases from J; junction bases left unmatched: 4. Germline CDR1 is SGHVS and CDR2 is FQNEAQ. The CDR3 DNA is TGTGCCAGCAGTTATACTAGCGGGGGCACCGGGGAGCTGTTTTTT. Its protein product is CASSYTSGGTGELFF.

At least ten counts were recorded for this clonotype. The gene calls are TRBV7-8 and TRBJ2-7, with unresolved D. Per germline, CDR1 SGHVS and CDR2 FQNEAQ. V lost 1 base and J lost 3, with 4 bases in between. The length of the CDR3 is 12 residues. The CDR3, as DNA: TGTGCCAGCAGCTTAGGGTTCTACGAGCAGTACTTC. As protein: CASSLGFYEQYF.

This clonotype was recorded many times. The chain links TRBV28 to TRBJ1-3, with D perhaps TRBD1 (6 bases). The CDR3 is made up of 17 amino acids. Trimming took 3 bases from V and 0 from J, leaving 15 bases between them. Germline V lookup: CDR1 MDHEN, CDR2 SYDVKM. The CDR3 is CASSFRRDTSSGNTIYF. Here the CDR3 DNA reads TGTGCCAGCAGTTTTAGAAGGGACACGAGCTCTGGAAACACCATATATTTT.

In its sample, this clonotype was seen many times. This chain uses TRBV20-1 with TRBJ2-3; 7 positions match TRBD2. J lost 1 base, V lost 5 bases, and 6 bases had no gene match. The germline V gene encodes CDR1 DFQATT and CDR2 SNEGSKA (reference sequence). This CDR3 comprises 14 residues. CDR3 region: CSAPPAGRTDTQYF. The CDR3 nucleotides read TGCAGTGCTCCTCCAGCGGGGCGCACAGATACGCAGTATTTT.

This clonotype was seen more than once but under ten times. This sequence joins TRBV5-6 and TRBJ2-3, with D perhaps TRBD1 (5 bases). Germline loops: CDR1 SGHDT, CDR2 YYEEEE. V gave up 4 bases and J gave up 5 bases, with 17 bases separating them. The CDR3 runs to 15 residues. The CDR3: CASSPGANRGDTQYF. CDR3 coding DNA: TGTGCCAGCAGCCCCGGAGCCAATAGGGGAGATACGCAGTATTTT.

Details on this clonotype: The junction departs from the called germline gene at one end, perhaps through a read error. The chain carries TRBV5-1 and TRBJ1-5, with TRBD1 matching over 7 bases. Germline assignment: CDR1 SGHRS and CDR2 YFSETQ. The CDR3 sequence is 15 residues long. Here the CDR3 reads CASSLVSGGGQLQHF. The CDR3 nucleotides are TGCGCCAGCAGCTTGGTTTCAGGGGGTGGGCAGCTCCAGCATTTT.

A note on this clonotype: Since a much larger clone is just one base distant, this may be a read error. The V gene is TRBV7-9, the J gene TRBJ2-2, with a possible D match to TRBD1 (7 bases). The CDR3 contains 16 residues. Per the germline V gene, CDR1 is SEHNR and CDR2 is FQNEAQ (reference sequence). The CDR3 DNA is TGTGCCGGCAGCCTCTGGAGGGGGCCGAACACCGGGGAGCTGTTTTTT. It is translated as CAGSLWRGPNTGELFF.

At least ten counts were recorded for this clonotype. This chain joins TRBV7-2 and TRBJ2-7; D remains ambiguous. The V end was cut by 3 bases, the J end by 4 bases, with 13 bases between. The germline gives CDR1 SGHTA, CDR2 FQGNSA. CDR3 length: 14 residues. CDR3 sequence: CASSFLAAGYEQYF. As DNA, the CDR3 is TGTGCCAGCAGCTTCTTGGCAGCCGGTTACGAGCAGTACTTC. Drawing the rest from reference TRBV7-2 and TRBJ2-7, the complete variable domain is GAGVSQSPSNKVTEKGKDVELRCDPISGHTALYWYRQSLGQGLEFLIYFQGNSAPDKSGLPSDRFSAERTGGSVSTLTIQRTQQEDSAVYLCASSFLAAGYEQYFGPGTRLTVT.

This clonotype has ten or more counts. The chain combines TRBV9 with TRBJ2-2; D is uncertain. Germline V gene sequence: CDR1 SGDLS, CDR2 YYNGEE. The V end lost 4 bases, the J end lost 4 bases, and 11 bases lay between the germline ends. The CDR3 consists of 14 residues. The CDR3 DNA is TGTGCCAGCAGCCCCGGTCCTTCCACCGGGGAGCTGTTTTTT. Encoded protein: CASSPGPSTGELFF.

This clonotype was seen at least ten times. This chain links TRBV5-1 with TRBJ2-6; D gene ambiguous. Trimming removed 0 bases from V and 1 base from J, with 5 bases in between. Per the germline V gene, CDR1 is SGHRS and CDR2 is YFSETQ. The CDR3 has 15 residues. Here the CDR3 reads CASSLVESGANVLTF. In DNA, the CDR3 is TGCGCCAGCAGCTTGGTGGAATCTGGGGCCAACGTCCTGACTTTC.

This clonotype was observed many times. This chain links TRBV5-1 with TRBJ2-1; D remains unclear. Germline values: CDR1 SGHRS, CDR2 YFSETQ. V lost 0 bases and J 0 bases, leaving 7 bases between the germline ends. This CDR3 has 15 residues. The CDR3 DNA reads TGCGCCAGCAGCTTGGCTTCTAACTCCTACAATGAGCAGTTCTTC. Amino acid sequence: CASSLASNSYNEQFF.

Many counts were recorded for this clonotype. The chain uses TRBV9 and TRBJ2-1; no reliable D call. The V and J ends lost 0 bases and 5 bases respectively, with 9 bases between them. Per the germline V gene, CDR1 is SGDLS and CDR2 is YYNGEE. The CDR3 length is 14 residues. The CDR3 nucleotides are TGTGCCAGCAGCGTAGTGAGTTCCGACAATGAGCAGTTCTTC. As protein: CASSVVSSDNEQFF.

This clonotype appeared many times. J is TRBJ2-3 and V is TRBV12-3 or TRBV12-4; the D is unclear. The V end lost 2 bases, the J end lost 6 bases, and 6 bases lay between the germline ends. The CDR3 spans 12 residues. The CDR3 region is CASSLWRDTQYF. CDR3 DNA: TGTGCCAGCAGTTTATGGCGGGATACGCAGTATTTT.

There are a few counts of this clonotype. The rearrangement uses TRBV27 and TRBJ1-5; D might be TRBD1 (6 bases). The germline gives CDR1 MNHEY, CDR2 SMNVEV (reference sequence). The V end was cut by 6 bases, the J end by 3 bases, with 15 bases between. The CDR3 length is 15 residues. The CDR3 nucleotides are TGTGCCAGCAGCCGTCAGGGGTTGGACAATCAGCCCCAGCATTTT. This gives the protein CASSRQGLDNQPQHF.

This rearrangement joins TRBV20-1 to TRBJ2-1; no clear D gene. The germline CDR1 and CDR2 sequences are DFQATT and SNEGSKA (reference sequence). The CDR3 spans 14 residues. The V end lost 3 bases, the J end lost 0 bases, and 9 bases lay between the germline ends. Written as DNA, the CDR3 is TGCAGTGCTAGTCGACTGACCTCCTACAATGAGCAGTTCTTC. Translated: CSASRLTSYNEQFF.

At least ten counts were recorded for this clonotype. This chain uses TRBV11-2 with TRBJ2-1; D remains unclear. The CDR3 loop spans 14 amino acids. CDR1 and CDR2 (germline): SGHAT, FQNNGV. Between the trimmed V and J ends, which lost 0 bases and 7 bases, there was a span of 10 bases. The CDR3 nucleotides are TGTGCCAGCAGCTTAGATTTCGAAGGGAATGAGCAGTTCTTC. Its protein product is CASSLDFEGNEQFF.

This sequence joins TRBV12-3 or TRBV12-4 and TRBJ1-2; weak D call: TRBD1 (6 bases). This CDR3 spans 14 amino acids. With 5 bases removed from V and 7 bases from J, the gap between germline ends came to 17 bases. The CDR3 spells CASSPGQRVGGYTF. The CDR3, as DNA: TGTGCCAGCAGTCCCGGACAGAGAGTGGGTGGCTACACCTTC.

This clonotype was recorded many times. The chain links TRBV5-1 to TRBJ1-5; D not resolved. Germline V gene lookup returns CDR1 SGHRS and CDR2 YFSETQ. V lost 4 bases and J lost 2, with 10 bases in between. The CDR3 loop spans 14 amino acids. CDR3 protein: CASSHLGGNQPQHF. CDR3 DNA: TGCGCCAGCAGCCATCTGGGTGGCAATCAGCCCCAGCATTTT.